The clone carrying this T cell receptor beta chain was detected once. These data originate in a study of blood T cell repertoires in COVID-19. Per the original methods: Amplification of reference gene primers provided the estimated nucleated cell counts. Some clones are missing from TCRdb's copy, which holds only in-frame ones; the method was immunoSEQ multiplex PCR. V, J and clone size were drawn from that table, and D and trimming were deduced from the DNA. The sample lists under 250,000 clones, roughly 86% occurring once. Sequences were obtained from peripheral blood. This receptor was obtained from a woman aged 70 to 79 with active or convalescent COVID-19.

For the CDR3, the DNA is TGTGCCAGCAGCCAAGAAGGTAGGACAGCCCTCCAAATTCAGTACTTC. Encoded protein: CASSQEGRTALQIQYF. This chain connects TRBV3-1 (or the pseudogene TRBV3-2) to TRBJ2-4; tentative D call: TRBD1 (6 bases). The CDR3 length is 16 residues. Trimming took 0 bases from V and 10 from J, leaving 19 bases between them. Germline CDR1 is LGHDT and CDR2 is YNNKEL (reference sequence).